Shown below are 3 T cell receptor beta chains from a single sample sequenced in a study of OX40 agonist ivuxolimab in advanced cancers. Clones were sequenced by immunoSEQ multiplex PCR, and TCRdb holds only the in-frame ones, with some missing. The sample lists about 68,000 clones; roughly 85% were seen once. The sequencing used CD4+ or CD8+ T cells sorted from blood, collected in a trial of the OX40 agonist ivuxolimab. These receptors came from an adult with an advanced solid tumor such as melanoma, head and neck, liver or kidney cancer.

The gene calls are TRBV11-1 and TRBJ1-1, with 9 bases identical to TRBD1. Germline CDR1 SGHAT, CDR2 FQDESV (reference sequence). The CDR3 runs 12 residues. J was trimmed by 11 bases and V by 5 bases; bases with no gene match: 6. The CDR3 coding sequence is TGTGCCAGCAGCCCGGCCGGGACAGGGGCTTTCTTT. It encodes CASSPAGTGAFF. Looking up the rest from reference TRBV11-1 and TRBJ1-1 gives the full variable domain: EAEVAQSPRYKITEKSQAVAFWCDPISGHATLYWYRQILGQGPELLVQFQDESVVDDSQLPKDRFSAERLKGVDSTLKIQPAELGDSAMYLCASSPAGTGAFFGQGTRLTVV.

The chain carries TRBV6-5 and TRBJ1-2, with TRBD1 as a possible D gene (5 bases). The CDR3 is 14 residues long. Per the germline V gene, CDR1 is MNHEY and CDR2 is SVGAGI. V was clipped by 7 bases and J by 8 bases, with 20 bases between them. Here the CDR3 DNA reads TGTGCCAGCACCCCGGGACTCGGGGGAAGGGGCTACACCTTC. Protein product: CASTPGLGGRGYTF.

The chain has TRBV7-6 and TRBJ2-2, with 9 positions matching TRBD1. The CDR3 extends over 15 amino acids. V shed 5 bases, J shed 4 bases, and the junction held 5 bases outside the gene matches. Germline CDR1 is SGHVS and CDR2 is FNYEAQ. The CDR3 bases are TGTGCCAGCAGCCAACGACAGGGGGGCACCGGGGAGCTGTTTTTT. Protein: CASSQRQGGTGELFF.